The present entry profiles one T cell receptor beta chain with its context. The antigen is undetermined. The source of the sample is a study of blood T cells in healthy people across ages. General study points: Naive CD4+ cells and diversity were both higher in long-lived donors than in aged donors.

Through a sample-barcoded 5' primer and a J-beta primer mix, a second PCR was run for about 6 to 11 cycles. TCRdb re-analysed the 5' RACE reads in MiXCR, keeping a single row per CDR3 protein. The sample shows approximately 850,000 distinct CDR3 sequences, approximately 44% of them seen only once. V was clipped by 5 bases and J by 9 bases, with 8 bases between them. The CDR3 is 12 amino acids. Germline CDR1 is SGHTA and CDR2 is FQGNSA. Input material: blood. The origin of this receptor is a man in his sixties in good health. The genes are TRBV7-2 and TRBJ1-6; D gene uncertain. CDR3 region: CASSELVSPLHF. The CDR3 DNA reads TGTGCCAGCAGCGAGTTGGTTTCACCCCTCCACTTT.